These T cell receptor beta chains were read from a single sample in a study of T cell repertoires in cytomegalovirus infection. The antigens of these receptors remain unknown. Via MiXCR, TCRdb re-called the reads, giving one row per CDR3 protein. The sample has fewer than 30,000 distinct CDR3 sequences; around 19% are singletons. This material consisted of CD8+ T cells from cultured PBMCs, taken from culture after CMV antigen stimulation. Source of these receptors: a human donor in good health (CMV status not recorded). Some clones in this sample may be carry-over from other donors' samples. The CDR3 runs from the conserved cysteine through the conserved F or W. The order of the fields is J gene, D gene, clone size, V gene, CDR3 protein, CDR3 DNA. D genes are given only for firm matches. Rows may omit the clone size; those that give it use once, few, many or a size class.

>TRBJ1-2|NA|few|TRBV29-1
CSVEDAGTSYGYTF
TGCAGCGTTGAAGATGCAGGGACATCTTATGGCTACACCTTC
>TRBJ2-1|NA|many|TRBV11-1
CASSPTDNEQFF
TGTGCCAGCAGCCCCACGGACAATGAGCAGTTCTTC
>TRBJ2-3|NA|many|TRBV7-3
CASGRGGTDTQYF
TGTGCCAGCGGACGCGGGGGCACAGATACGCAGTATTTT
>TRBJ2-1|TRBD2|NA|TRBV25-1
CASSNPSGRAYEQFF
TGTGCCAGCAGTAACCCTAGCGGGAGGGCGTATGAGCAGTTCTTC
>TRBJ2-6|NA|NA|TRBV6-5
CASSFGGPGANVLTF
TGTGCCAGCAGTTTCGGGGGCCCGGGGGCCAACGTCCTGACTTTC
>TRBJ2-1|TRBD1|NA|TRBV7-9
CASSSAGQGENEQFF
TGTGCCAGCAGCTCAGCGGGACAGGGGGAAAATGAGCAGTTCTTC
>TRBJ2-2|NA|few|TRBV10-3
CAISEPGNTGELFF
TGTGCCATCAGTGAGCCCGGGAACACCGGGGAGCTGTTTTTT
>TRBJ2-3|NA|many|TRBV7-2
CASSARQGGSTDTQYF
TGTGCCAGCAGCGCCCGACAGGGAGGCAGCACAGATACGCAGTATTTT
>TRBJ2-1|NA|NA|TRBV7-6
CASSLLYNEQFF
TGTGCCAGCAGCTTACTGTACAATGAGCAGTTCTTC
>TRBJ2-3|NA|many|TRBV6-1
CASSDTGTLSTDTQYF
TGTGCCAGCAGTGATACCGGGACCCTTAGCACAGATACGCAGTATTTT
>TRBJ2-7|NA|few|TRBV7-6
CASSFPKGDEQYF
TGTGCCAGCAGCTTCCCCAAGGGGGACGAGCAGTACTTC
>TRBJ1-5|NA|NA|TRBV6-2/TRBV6-3
CASTLSLQGGQPQHF
TGTGCCAGCACCCTTTCTCTTCAGGGTGGTCAGCCCCAGCATTTT
>TRBJ1-3|NA|NA|TRBV7-6
CASSHSAGGAGNTIYF
TGTGCCAGCAGCCATTCCGCCGGGGGGGCCGGAAACACCATATATTTT
>TRBJ2-2|NA|few|TRBV27
CASSLWTGELFF
TGTGCCAGCAGTTTGTGGACCGGGGAGCTGTTTTTT
>TRBJ2-7|NA|NA|TRBV29-1
CSVESRSYEQYF
TGCAGCGTTGAGTCCCGATCCTACGAGCAGTACTTC
>TRBJ1-1|NA|few|TRBV5-6
CASSGRHHPEAFF
TGTGCCAGCAGCGGGCGACATCACCCTGAAGCTTTCTTT
>TRBJ2-7|TRBD1|few|TRBV18
CASSATGGATYEQYF
TGTGCCAGCTCAGCGACAGGGGGCGCGACCTACGAGCAGTACTTC
>TRBJ1-6|NA|many|TRBV27
CASSFGGYSPLHF
TGTGCCAGCAGTTTCGGGGGCTATTCACCCCTCCACTTT
>TRBJ2-1|NA|few|TRBV9
CASSDGLSYNEQFF
TGTGCCAGCAGCGACGGGTTATCCTACAATGAGCAGTTCTTC
>TRBJ1-2|NA|NA|TRBV7-9
CASSDPGIWNYGYTF
TGTGCCAGCAGCGACCCCGGGATATGGAACTATGGCTACACCTTC
>TRBJ1-2|NA|NA|TRBV7-9
CASRTGKETYGYTF
TGTGCCAGCAGGACCGGGAAGGAAACCTATGGCTACACCTTC
>TRBJ2-2|NA|NA|TRBV11-1
CASRDTGHVSGELFF
TGTGCCAGCAGGGACACCGGCCACGTCAGCGGGGAGCTGTTTTTT
>TRBJ2-5|NA|NA|TRBV7-2
CASSPHLGWETQYF
TGTGCCAGCAGCCCCCACCTGGGGTGGGAGACCCAGTACTTC
>TRBJ2-7|TRBD2|NA|TRBV28
CASSHPGLAGRSSYEQYF
TGTGCCAGCAGTCATCCGGGACTAGCGGGCCGAAGCTCCTACGAGCAGTACTTC
>TRBJ1-5|NA|few|TRBV7-8
CASSRGLGRHQPQHF
TGTGCCAGCAGCCGTGGTTTGGGGAGACACCAGCCCCAGCATTTT
>TRBJ2-7|NA|few|TRBV27
CASSLSGTAYEQYF
TGTGCCAGCAGTTTATCCGGGACCGCCTACGAGCAGTACTTC
>TRBJ1-1|NA|NA|TRBV4-1
CASSQERSFSTEAFF
TGCGCCAGCAGCCAAGAGAGGAGTTTCTCCACTGAAGCTTTCTTT
>TRBJ2-7|TRBD2|NA|TRBV28
CASSPGGGTSYEQYF
TGTGCCAGCAGTCCCGGGGGGGGCACCTCCTACGAGCAGTACTTC
>TRBJ1-5|NA|few|TRBV6-1
CASSDLVSRPQHF
TGTGCCAGCAGTGATTTAGTATCGCGTCCCCAGCATTTT
>TRBJ1-2|NA|few|TRBV2
CASARTNYGYTF
TGTGCCAGCGCGAGAACTAACTATGGCTACACCTTC
>TRBJ2-7|TRBD2|NA|TRBV20-1
CSARLAATYEQYF
TGCAGTGCTAGACTAGCGGCCACCTACGAGCAGTACTTC
>TRBJ1-1|NA|NA|TRBV28
CASSYDLYETPSYDAFF
TGTGCCAGCAGTTACGATCTATACGAAACTCCGAGTTATGATGCTTTCTTT
>TRBJ1-5|NA|NA|TRBV7-8
CASSLGRAGPWGPNQPQHF
TGTGCCAGCAGCTTAGGACGGGCAGGGCCCTGGGGGCCCAATCAGCCCCAGCATTTT
>TRBJ1-5|NA|NA|TRBV7-8
CASSLGGAGKPQHF
TGTGCCAGCAGCCTCGGAGGGGCGGGTAAGCCCCAGCATTTT
>TRBJ1-5|NA|NA|TRBV5-5
CASSLGAAGGQPQHF
TGTGCCAGCAGCCTGGGTGCAGCCGGGGGTCAGCCCCAGCATTTT
>TRBJ2-1|NA|NA|TRBV7-8
CASSPTTYNEQFF
TGTGCCAGCAGCCCCACGACTTACAATGAGCAGTTCTTC
>TRBJ2-2|NA|once|TRBV6-2/TRBV6-3
CASSPDTTGELFF
TGTGCCAGCAGTCCCGACACTACCGGGGAGCTGTTTTTT
>TRBJ2-2|NA|few|TRBV11-2
CASSPGTPNTGELFF
TGTGCCAGCAGTCCCGGGACCCCGAACACCGGGGAGCTGTTTTTT
>TRBJ2-2|NA|NA|TRBV7-8
CASRGRDSRNTGELFF
TGTGCCAGCAGGGGAAGGGACTCTAGAAACACCGGGGAGCTGTTTTTT
>TRBJ2-7|NA|few|TRBV5-4
CARGDGVYEQYF
TGTGCCAGAGGGGACGGAGTATACGAGCAGTACTTC
>TRBJ1-2|NA|few|TRBV4-1
CASSQELRWRYGYTF
TGCGCCAGCAGCCAAGAGCTGAGGTGGCGGTATGGCTACACCTTC